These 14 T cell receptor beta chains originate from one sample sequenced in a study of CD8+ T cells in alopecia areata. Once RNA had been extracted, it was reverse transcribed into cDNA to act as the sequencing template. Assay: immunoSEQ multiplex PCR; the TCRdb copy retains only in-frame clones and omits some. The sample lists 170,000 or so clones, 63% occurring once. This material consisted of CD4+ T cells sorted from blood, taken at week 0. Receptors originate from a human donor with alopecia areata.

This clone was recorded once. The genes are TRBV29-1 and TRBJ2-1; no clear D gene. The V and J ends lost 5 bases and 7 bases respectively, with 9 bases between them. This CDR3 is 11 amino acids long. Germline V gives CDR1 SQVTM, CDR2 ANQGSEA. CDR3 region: CSVRNWNEQFF. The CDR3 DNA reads TGCAGCGTTAGGAACTGGAATGAGCAGTTCTTC.

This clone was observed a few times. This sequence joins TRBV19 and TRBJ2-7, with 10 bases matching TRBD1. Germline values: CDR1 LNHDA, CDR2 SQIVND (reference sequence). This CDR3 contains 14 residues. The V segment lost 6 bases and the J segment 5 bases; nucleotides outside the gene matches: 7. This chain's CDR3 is CASSPGTGVHEQYF. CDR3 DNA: TGTGCCAGTAGCCCCGGGACAGGGGTTCACGAGCAGTACTTC.

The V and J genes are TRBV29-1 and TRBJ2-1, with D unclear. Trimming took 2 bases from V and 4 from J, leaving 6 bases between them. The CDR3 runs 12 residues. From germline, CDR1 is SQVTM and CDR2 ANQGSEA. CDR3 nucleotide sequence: TGCAGCGTTGAACAGAATTACAATGAGCAGTTCTTC. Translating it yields CSVEQNYNEQFF.

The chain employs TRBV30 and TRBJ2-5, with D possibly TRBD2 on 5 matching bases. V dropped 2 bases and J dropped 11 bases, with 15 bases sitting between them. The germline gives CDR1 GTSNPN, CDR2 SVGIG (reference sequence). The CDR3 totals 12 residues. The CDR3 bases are TGTGCCTGGAGTACGCCAACCCGGGGACAGTACTTC. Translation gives CAWSTPTRGQYF.

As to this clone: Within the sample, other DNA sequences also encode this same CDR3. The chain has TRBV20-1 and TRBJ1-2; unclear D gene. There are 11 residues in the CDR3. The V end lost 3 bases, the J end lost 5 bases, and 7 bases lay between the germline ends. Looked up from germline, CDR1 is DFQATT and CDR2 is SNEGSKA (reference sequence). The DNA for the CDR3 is TGCAGTGCTAGGACGGGGTATGGCTACACCTTC. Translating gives CSARTGYGYTF.

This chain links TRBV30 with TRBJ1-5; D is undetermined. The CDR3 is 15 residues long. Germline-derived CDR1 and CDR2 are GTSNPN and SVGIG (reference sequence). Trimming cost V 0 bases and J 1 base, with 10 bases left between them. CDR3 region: CAWSVRHGSNQPQHF. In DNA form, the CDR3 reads TGTGCCTGGAGTGTAAGACATGGGAGCAATCAGCCCCAGCATTTT.

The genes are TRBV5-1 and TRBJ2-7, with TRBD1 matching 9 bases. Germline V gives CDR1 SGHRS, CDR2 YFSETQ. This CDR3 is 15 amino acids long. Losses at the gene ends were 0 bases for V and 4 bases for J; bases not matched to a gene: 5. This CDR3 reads CASSLDGTGLYEQYF. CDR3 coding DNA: TGCGCCAGCAGCTTGGACGGGACAGGGTTATACGAGCAGTACTTC.

CDR3 DNA sequence: TGCGCCAGCAGCCAAGGACAGTCCTTAAATGAAAAACTGTTTTTT. It specifies CASSQGQSLNEKLFF. The chain combines TRBV4-3 with TRBJ1-4, with a possible D match to TRBD1 (5 bases). The CDR3 contains 15 residues. V was pared by 1 base and J by 5 bases, with 11 bases between. Germline values: CDR1 LGHNA, CDR2 YSLEER.

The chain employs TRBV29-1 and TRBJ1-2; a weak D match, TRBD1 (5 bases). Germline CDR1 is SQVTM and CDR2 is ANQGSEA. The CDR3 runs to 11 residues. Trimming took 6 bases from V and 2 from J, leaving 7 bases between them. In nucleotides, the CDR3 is TGCAGCGTCAAGGGGAACTATGGCTACACCTTC. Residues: CSVKGNYGYTF.

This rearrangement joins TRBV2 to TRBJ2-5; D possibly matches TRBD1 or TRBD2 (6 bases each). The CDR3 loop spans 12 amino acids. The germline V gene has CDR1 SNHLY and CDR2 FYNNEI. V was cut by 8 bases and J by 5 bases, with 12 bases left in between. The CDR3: CASGGTRETQYF. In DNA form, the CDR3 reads TGTGCCAGCGGGGGGACAAGGGAGACCCAGTACTTC.

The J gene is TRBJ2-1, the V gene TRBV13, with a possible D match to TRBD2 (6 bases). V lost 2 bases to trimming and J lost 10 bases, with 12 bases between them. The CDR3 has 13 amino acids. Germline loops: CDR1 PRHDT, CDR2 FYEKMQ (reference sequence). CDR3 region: CASSLLGLTEQFF. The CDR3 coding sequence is TGTGCCAGCAGCTTACTCGGACTAACGGAGCAGTTCTTC.

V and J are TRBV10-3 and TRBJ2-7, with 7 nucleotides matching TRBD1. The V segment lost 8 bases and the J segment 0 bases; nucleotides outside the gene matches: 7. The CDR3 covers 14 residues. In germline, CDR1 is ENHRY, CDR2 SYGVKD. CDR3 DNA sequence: TGTGCCATCGGAAGGACAGGAACCTCCTACGAGCAGTACTTC. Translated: CAIGRTGTSYEQYF.

The CDR3 DNA follows: TGTGCCACCAGCAGTCTCGGACTAGCAGGCGCCGATGAGCAGTTCTTC. It translates to CATSSLGLAGADEQFF. The rearrangement uses TRBV15 and TRBJ2-1; TRBD2 aligns across 8 bases. This CDR3 has 16 amino acids. Looked up from germline, CDR1 is LNHNV and CDR2 is YYDKDF (reference sequence). The J segment lost 8 bases and the V segment lost 3 bases, leaving 12 bases of the junction unmatched.

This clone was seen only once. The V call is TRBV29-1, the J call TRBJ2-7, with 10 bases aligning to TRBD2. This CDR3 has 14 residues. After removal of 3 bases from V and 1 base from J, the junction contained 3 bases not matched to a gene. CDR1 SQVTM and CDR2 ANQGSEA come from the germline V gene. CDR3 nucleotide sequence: TGCAGCGTTGACGTTAGCGGGGGGTCCTACGAGCAGTACTTC. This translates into CSVDVSGGSYEQYF.